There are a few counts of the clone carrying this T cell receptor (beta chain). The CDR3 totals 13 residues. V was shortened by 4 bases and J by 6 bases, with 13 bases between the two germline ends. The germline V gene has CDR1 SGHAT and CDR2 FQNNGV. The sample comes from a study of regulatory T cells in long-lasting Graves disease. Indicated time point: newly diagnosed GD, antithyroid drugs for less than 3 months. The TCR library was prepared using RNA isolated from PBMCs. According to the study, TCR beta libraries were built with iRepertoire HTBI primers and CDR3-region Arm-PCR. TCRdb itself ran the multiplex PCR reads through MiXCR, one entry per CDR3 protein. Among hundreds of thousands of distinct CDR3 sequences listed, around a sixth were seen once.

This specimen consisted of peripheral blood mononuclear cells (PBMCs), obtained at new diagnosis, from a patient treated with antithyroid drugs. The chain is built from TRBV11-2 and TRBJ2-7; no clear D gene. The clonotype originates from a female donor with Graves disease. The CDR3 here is CASSSPNSAEQYF. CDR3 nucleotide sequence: TGTGCCAGCAGCTCTCCGAATAGTGCCGAGCAGTACTTC.